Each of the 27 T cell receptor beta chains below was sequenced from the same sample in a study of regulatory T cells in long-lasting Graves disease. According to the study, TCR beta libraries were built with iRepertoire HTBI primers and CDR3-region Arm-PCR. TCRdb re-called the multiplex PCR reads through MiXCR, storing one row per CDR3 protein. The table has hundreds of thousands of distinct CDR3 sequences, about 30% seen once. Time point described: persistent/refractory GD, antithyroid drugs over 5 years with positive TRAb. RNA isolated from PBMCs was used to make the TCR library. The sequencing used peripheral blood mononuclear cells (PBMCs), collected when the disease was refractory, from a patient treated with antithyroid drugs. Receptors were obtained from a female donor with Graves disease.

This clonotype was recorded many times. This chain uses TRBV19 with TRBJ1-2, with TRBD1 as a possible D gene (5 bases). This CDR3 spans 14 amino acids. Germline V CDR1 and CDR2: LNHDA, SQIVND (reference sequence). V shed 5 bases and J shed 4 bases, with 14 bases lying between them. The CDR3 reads CASSGWGEGYGYTF. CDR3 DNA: TGTGCCAGTAGTGGTTGGGGGGAAGGCTATGGCTACACCTTC.

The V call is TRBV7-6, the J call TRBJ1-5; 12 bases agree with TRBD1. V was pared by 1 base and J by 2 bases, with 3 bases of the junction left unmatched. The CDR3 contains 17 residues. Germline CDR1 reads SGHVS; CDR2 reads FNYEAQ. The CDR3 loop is CASSLGDRGRGNQPQHF. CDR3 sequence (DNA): TGTGCCAGCAGCTTAGGGGACAGGGGGCGCGGCAATCAGCCCCAGCATTTT.

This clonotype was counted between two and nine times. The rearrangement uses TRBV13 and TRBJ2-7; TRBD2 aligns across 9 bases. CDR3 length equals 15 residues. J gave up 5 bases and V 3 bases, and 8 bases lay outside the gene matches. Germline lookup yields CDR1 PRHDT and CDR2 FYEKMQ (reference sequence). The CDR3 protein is CASSFGQAGGNEQYF. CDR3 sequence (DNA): TGTGCCAGCAGCTTTGGACAAGCGGGAGGTAACGAGCAGTACTTC.

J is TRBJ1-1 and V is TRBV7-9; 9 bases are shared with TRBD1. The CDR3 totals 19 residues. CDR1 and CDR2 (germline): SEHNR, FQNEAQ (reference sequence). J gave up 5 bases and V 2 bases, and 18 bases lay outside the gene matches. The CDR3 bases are TGTGCCAGCAGCTTATTTAGCTTTGGGAAAGACAGGGGGGCGACTGAAGCTTTCTTT. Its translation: CASSLFSFGKDRGATEAFF.

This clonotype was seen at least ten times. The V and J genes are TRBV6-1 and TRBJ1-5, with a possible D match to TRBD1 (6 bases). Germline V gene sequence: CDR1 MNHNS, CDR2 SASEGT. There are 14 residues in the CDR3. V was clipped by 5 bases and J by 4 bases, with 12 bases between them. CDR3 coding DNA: TGTGCCAGCAGTATCGGACAGCTTAATCAGCCCCAGCATTTT. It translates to CASSIGQLNQPQHF.

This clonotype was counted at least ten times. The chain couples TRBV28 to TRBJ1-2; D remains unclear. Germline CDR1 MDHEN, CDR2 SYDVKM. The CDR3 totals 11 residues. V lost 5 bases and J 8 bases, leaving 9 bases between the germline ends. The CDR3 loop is CASSLARGYTF. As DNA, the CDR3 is TGTGCCAGCAGTCTGGCGCGAGGCTACACCTTC.

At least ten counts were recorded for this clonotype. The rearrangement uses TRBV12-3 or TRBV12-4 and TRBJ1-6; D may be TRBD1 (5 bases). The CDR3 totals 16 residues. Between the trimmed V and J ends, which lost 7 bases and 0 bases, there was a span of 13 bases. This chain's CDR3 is CASKRYGGSYNSPLHF. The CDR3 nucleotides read TGTGCCAGCAAAAGATATGGGGGCTCCTATAATTCACCCCTCCACTTT.

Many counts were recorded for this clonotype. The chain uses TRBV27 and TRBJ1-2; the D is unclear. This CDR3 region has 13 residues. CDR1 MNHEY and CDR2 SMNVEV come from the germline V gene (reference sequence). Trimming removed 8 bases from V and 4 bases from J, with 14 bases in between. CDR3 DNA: TGTGCCAGCGGCCTCGACCGGATCTATGGCTACACCTTC. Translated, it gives CASGLDRIYGYTF.

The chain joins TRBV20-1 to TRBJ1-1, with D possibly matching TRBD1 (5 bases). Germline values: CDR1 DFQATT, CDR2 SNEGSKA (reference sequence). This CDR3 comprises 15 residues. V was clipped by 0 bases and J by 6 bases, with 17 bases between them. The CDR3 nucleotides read TGCAGTGCTAGAGATTTCGCCCGGGGCCAATCTGAAGCTTTCTTT. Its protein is CSARDFARGQSEAFF.

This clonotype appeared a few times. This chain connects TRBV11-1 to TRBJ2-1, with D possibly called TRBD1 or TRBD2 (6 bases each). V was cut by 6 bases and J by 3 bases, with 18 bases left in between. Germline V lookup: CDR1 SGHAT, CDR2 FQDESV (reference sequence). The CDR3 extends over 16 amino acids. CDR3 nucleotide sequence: TGTGCCAGCAGTTTGTATCGGGGGCGGTTCTACAATGAGCAGTTCTTC. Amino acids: CASSLYRGRFYNEQFF.

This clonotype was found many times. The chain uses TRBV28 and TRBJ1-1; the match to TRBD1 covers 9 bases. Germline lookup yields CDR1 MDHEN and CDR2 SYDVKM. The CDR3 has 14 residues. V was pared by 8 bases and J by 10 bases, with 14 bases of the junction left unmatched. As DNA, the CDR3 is TGTGCCAGCCTCGAGAACCGACAGGGGGACTCAGCTTTCTTT. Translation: CASLENRQGDSAFF.

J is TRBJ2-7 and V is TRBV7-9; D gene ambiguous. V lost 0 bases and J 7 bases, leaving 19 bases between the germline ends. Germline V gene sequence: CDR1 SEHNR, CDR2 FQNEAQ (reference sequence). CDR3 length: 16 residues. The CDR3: CASSLAVGSVVVEQYF. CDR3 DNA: TGTGCCAGCAGCTTAGCTGTAGGAAGTGTAGTGGTGGAGCAGTACTTC.

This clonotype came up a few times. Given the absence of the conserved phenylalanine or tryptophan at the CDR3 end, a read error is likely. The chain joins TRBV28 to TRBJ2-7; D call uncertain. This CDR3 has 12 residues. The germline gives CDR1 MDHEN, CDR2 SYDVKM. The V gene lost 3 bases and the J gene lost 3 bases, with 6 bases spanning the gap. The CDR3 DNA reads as TGTGCCAGCAGTTTGGCATTCTACGAGCAGTACTCT. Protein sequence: CASSLAFYEQYS.

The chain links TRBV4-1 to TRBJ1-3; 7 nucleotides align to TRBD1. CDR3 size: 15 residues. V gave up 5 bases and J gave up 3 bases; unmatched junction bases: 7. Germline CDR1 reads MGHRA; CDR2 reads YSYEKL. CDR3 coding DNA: TGCGCCAGCAGCTTCAGGGACAGCGTTGGAAACACCATATATTTT. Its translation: CASSFRDSVGNTIYF.

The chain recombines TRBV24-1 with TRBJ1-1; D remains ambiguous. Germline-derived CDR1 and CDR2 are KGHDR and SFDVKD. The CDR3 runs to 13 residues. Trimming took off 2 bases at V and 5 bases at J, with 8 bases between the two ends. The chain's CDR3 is CATSDWKGTEAFF. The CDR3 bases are TGTGCCACCAGTGATTGGAAAGGGACTGAAGCTTTCTTT.

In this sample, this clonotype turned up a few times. CDR3 DNA: TGTGCCAGCAGCCAAGGACTTTACACAGATACGCAGTATTTT. This translates into CASSQGLYTDTQYF. The chain recombines TRBV28 with TRBJ2-3; maybe TRBD2 (5 bases). Germline CDR1 reads MDHEN; CDR2 reads SYDVKM. The CDR3 is 14 residues long. V shed 6 bases and J shed 2 bases, with 12 bases lying between them.

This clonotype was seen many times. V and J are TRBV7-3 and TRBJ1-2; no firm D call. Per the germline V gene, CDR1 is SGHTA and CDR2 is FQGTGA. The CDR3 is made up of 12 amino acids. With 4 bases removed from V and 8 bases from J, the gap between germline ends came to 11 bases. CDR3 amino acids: CASSSYPGGYTF. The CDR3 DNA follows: TGTGCCAGCAGCTCTTACCCGGGAGGCTACACCTTC.

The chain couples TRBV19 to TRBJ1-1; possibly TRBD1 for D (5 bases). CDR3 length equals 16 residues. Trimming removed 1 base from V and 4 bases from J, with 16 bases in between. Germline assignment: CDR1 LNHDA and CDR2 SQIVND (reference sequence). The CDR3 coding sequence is TGTGCCAGTAGTATAGCCCTAACATCGGGGGGCACTGAAGCTTTCTTT. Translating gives CASSIALTSGGTEAFF.

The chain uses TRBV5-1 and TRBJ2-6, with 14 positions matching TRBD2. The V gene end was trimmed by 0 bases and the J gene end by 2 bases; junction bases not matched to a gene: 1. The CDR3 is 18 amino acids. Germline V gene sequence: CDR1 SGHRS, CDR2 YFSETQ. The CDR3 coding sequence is TGCGCCAGCAGCTTGGGACTAGCGGGAGGGACTGGGGCCAACGTCCTGACTTTC. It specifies CASSLGLAGGTGANVLTF. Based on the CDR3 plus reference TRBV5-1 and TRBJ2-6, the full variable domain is KAGVTQTPRYLIKTRGQQVTLSCSPISGHRSVSWYQQTPGQGLQFLFEYFSETQRNKGNFPGRFSGRQFSNSRSEMNVSTLELGDSALYLCASSLGLAGGTGANVLTFGAGSRLTVL.

DNA of the CDR3: TGTGCCAGCAGCTTAGATCCTAGCGGGAGCACAGATACGCAGTATTTT. This encodes CASSLDPSGSTDTQYF. The chain combines TRBV11-2 with TRBJ2-3, with 8 nucleotides matching TRBD2. V was clipped by 0 bases and J by 0 bases; unmatched bases: 2. Germline V CDR1 and CDR2: SGHAT, FQNNGV. There are 16 residues in the CDR3.

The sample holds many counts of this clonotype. The CDR3 sequence is CASSPSGDTETQYF. The CDR3 nucleotides are TGTGCCAGCAGCCCCAGCGGGGATACGGAGACCCAGTACTTC. The genes are TRBV3-1 and TRBJ2-5, with TRBD2 matching over 7 bases. Trimming removed 4 bases from V and 5 bases from J; junction bases left unmatched: 7. The length of the CDR3 is 14 residues. CDR1 is LGHDT and CDR2 is YNNKEL in the germline V gene (reference sequence).

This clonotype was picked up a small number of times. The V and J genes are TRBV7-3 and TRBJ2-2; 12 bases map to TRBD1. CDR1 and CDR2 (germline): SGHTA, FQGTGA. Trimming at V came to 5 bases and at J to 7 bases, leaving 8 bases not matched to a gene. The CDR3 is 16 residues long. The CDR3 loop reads CASSRKGQGAGGELFF. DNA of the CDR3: TGTGCCAGCAGCCGTAAGGGACAGGGGGCTGGCGGGGAGCTGTTTTTT.

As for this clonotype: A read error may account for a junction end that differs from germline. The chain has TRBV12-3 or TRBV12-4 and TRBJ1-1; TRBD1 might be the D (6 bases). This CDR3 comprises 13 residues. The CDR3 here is CASTRDRNTETFF. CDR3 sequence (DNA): TGTGCCAGCACCCGTGACAGGAACACTGAAACTTTCTTT.

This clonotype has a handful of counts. In DNA form, the CDR3 reads TGTGCCAGCAGCTTAGGAGCCGGACTAGCGGGAGAGACCTACGAGCAGTACTTC. The encoded protein is CASSLGAGLAGETYEQYF. The chain carries TRBV7-6 and TRBJ2-7; 13 bases are a match to TRBD2. The junction had 8 bases not matched to a gene; V was cut back by 1 base and J by 2 bases. The CDR3 consists of 18 residues. Germline loops: CDR1 SGHVS, CDR2 FNYEAQ.

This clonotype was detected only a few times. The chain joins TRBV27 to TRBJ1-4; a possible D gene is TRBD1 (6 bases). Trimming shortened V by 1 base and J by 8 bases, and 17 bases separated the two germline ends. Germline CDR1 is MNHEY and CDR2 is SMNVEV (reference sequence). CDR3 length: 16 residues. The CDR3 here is CASSLWQGRRGEKLFF. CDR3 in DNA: TGTGCCAGCAGTTTATGGCAGGGGCGGAGAGGAGAAAAACTGTTTTTT.

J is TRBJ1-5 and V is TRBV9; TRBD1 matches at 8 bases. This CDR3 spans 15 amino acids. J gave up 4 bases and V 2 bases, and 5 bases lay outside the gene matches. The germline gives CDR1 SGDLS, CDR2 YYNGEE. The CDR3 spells CASSVGQGWNQPQHF. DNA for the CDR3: TGTGCCAGCAGCGTTGGACAGGGTTGGAATCAGCCCCAGCATTTT.

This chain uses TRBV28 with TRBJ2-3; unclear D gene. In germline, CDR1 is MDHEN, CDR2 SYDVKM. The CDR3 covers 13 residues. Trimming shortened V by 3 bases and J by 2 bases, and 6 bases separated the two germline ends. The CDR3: CASSFTNTDTQYF. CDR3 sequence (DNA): TGTGCCAGCAGTTTTACTAACACAGATACGCAGTATTTT. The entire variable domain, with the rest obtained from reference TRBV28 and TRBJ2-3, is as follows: DVKVTQSSRYLVKRTGEKVFLECVQDMDHENMFWYRQDPGLGLRLIYFSYDVKMKEKGDIPEGYSVSREKKERFSLILESASTNQTSMYLCASSFTNTDTQYFGPGTRLTVL.